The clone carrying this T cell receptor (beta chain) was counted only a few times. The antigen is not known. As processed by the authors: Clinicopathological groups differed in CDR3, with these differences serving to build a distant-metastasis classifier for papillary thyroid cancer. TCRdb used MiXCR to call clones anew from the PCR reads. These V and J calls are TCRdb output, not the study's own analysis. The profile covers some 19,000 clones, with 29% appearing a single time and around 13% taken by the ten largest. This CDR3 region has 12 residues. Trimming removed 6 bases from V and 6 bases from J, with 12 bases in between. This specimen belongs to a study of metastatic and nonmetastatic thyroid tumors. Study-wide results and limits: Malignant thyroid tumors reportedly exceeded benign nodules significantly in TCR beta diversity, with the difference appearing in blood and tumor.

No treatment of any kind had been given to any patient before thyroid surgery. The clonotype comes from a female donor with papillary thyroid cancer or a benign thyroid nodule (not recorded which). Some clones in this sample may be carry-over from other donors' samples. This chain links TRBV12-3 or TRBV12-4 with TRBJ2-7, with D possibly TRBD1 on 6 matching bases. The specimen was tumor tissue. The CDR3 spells CASSLQGSEQYF. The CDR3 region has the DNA TGTGCCAGCAGCCTACAGGGCTCCGAGCAGTACTTC.